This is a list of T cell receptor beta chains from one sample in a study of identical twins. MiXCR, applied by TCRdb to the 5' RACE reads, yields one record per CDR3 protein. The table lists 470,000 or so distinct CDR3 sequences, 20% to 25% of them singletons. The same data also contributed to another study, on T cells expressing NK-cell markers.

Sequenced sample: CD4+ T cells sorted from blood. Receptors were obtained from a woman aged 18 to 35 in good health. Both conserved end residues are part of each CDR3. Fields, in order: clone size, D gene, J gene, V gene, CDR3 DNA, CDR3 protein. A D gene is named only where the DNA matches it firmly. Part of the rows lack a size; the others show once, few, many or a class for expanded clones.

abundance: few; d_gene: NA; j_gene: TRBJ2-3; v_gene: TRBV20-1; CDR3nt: TGCAGTGCTGCGCCACGGACGGCTGAGTATTTT; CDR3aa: CSAAPRTAEYF
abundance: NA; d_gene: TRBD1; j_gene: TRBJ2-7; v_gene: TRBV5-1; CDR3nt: TGCGCCAGCAGCTCTCGGGCCGGGACAGGGGATTACGAGCAGTACTTC; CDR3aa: CASSSRAGTGDYEQYF
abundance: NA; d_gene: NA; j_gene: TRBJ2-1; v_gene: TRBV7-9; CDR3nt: TGTGCCAGCAGTGGGGGGGGGCGGAATCCGTTCTTC; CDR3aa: CASSGGGRNPFF
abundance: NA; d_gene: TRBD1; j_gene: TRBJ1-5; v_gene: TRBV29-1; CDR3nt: TGCAGCGTTGCAGGGGGCCAGCAAAATCAGCCCCAGCATTTT; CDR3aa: CSVAGGQQNQPQHF
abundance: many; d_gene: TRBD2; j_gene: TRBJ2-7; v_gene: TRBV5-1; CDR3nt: TGCGCCAGCAGCTTGGGACTAGCCTCCTACGAGCAGTACTTC; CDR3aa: CASSLGLASYEQYF
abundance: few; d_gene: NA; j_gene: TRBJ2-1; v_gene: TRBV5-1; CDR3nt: TGCGCCAGCAGCCCCAGCCGATCCCCCAATGAGCAGTTCTTC; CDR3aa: CASSPSRSPNEQFF
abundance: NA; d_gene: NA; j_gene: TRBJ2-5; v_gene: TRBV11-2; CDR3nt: TGTGCCAGCAGCGCCGGGCTACGCTCAGAGACCCAGTACTTC; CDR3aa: CASSAGLRSETQYF
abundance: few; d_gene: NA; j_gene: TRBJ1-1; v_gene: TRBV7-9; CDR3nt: TGTGCCAGCAGCCCGGGGCGAGCGAACACTGAAGCTTTCTTT; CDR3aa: CASSPGRANTEAFF
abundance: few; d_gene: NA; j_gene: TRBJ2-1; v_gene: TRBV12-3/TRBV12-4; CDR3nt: TGTGCCAGCAGTATTCAGGGCAATGAGCAGTTCTTC; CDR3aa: CASSIQGNEQFF
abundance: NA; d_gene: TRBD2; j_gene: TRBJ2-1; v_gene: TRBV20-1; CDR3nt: TGCAGTGCGACTTCACCCGGGACTAGCGGGAGTCGCTACAATGAGCAGTTCTTC; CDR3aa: CSATSPGTSGSRYNEQFF